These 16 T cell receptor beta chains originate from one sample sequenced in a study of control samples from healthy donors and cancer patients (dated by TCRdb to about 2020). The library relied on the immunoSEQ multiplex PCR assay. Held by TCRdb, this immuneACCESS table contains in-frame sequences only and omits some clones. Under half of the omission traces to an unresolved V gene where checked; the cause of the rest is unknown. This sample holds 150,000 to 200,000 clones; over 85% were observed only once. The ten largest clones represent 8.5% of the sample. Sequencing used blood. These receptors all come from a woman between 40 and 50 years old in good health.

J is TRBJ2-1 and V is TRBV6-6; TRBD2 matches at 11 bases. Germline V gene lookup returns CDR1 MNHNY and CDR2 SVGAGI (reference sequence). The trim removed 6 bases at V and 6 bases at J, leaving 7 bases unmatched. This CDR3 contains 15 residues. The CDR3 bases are TGTGCCAGCAGGTCCACTAGCGGGAGTGGCAATGAGCAGTTCTTC. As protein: CASRSTSGSGNEQFF.

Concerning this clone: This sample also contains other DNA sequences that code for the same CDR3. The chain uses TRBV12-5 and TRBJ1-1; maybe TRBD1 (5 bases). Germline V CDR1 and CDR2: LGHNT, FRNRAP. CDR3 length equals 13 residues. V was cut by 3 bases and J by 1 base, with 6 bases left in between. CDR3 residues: CASGLGANTEAFF. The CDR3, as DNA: TGTGCTAGTGGTTTAGGGGCGAACACTGAAGCTTTCTTT.

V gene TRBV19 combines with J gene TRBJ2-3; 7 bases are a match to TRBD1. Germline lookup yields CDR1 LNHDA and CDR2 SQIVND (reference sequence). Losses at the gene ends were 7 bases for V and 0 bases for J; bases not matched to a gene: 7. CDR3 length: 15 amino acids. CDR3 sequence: CASTMGTASTDTQYF. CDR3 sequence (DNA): TGTGCCAGTACGATGGGGACAGCCAGCACAGATACGCAGTATTTT.

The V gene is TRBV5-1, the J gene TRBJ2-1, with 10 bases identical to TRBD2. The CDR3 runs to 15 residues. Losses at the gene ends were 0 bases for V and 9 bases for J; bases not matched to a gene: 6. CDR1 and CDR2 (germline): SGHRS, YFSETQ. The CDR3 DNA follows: TGCGCCAGCAGCTTGGAGCCTAGCGGGAGAATTGAGCAGTTCTTC. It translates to CASSLEPSGRIEQFF.

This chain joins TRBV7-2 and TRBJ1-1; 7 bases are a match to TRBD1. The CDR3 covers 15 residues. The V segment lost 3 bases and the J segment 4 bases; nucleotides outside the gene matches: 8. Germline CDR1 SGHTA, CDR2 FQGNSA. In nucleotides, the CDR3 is TGTGCCAGCAGCTTGAGGGGGCGCGTGGGCACTGAAGCTTTCTTT. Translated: CASSLRGRVGTEAFF.

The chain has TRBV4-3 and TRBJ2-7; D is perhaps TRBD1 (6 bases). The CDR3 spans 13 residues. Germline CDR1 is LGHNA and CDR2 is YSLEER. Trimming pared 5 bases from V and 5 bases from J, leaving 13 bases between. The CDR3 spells CASSFTGRDEQYF. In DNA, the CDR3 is TGCGCCAGCAGCTTTACAGGGCGGGACGAGCAGTACTTC.

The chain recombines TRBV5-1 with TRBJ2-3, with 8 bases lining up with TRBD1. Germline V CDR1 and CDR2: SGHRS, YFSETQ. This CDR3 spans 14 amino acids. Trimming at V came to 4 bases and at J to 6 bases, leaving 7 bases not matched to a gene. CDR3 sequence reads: CASSRTGLEDTQYF. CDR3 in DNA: TGCGCCAGCAGCCGGACAGGGCTAGAGGATACGCAGTATTTT.

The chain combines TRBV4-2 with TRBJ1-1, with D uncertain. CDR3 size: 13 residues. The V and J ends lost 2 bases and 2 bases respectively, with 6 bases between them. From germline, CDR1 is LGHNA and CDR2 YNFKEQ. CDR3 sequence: CASSQRLNTEAFF. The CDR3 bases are TGTGCCAGCAGCCAAAGACTCAACACTGAAGCTTTCTTT.

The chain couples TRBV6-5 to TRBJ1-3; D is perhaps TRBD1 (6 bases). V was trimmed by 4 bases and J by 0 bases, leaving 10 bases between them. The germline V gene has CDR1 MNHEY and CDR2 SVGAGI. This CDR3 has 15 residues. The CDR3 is CASSSQGHSGNTIYF. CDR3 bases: TGTGCCAGCAGTTCCCAGGGGCACTCTGGAAACACCATATATTTT.

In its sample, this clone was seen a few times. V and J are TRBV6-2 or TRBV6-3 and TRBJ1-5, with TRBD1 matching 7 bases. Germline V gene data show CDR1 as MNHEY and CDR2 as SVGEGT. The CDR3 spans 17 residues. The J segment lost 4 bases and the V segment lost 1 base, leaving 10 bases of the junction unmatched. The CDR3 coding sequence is TGTGCCAGCAGTTACTATAGAAAAGGGGGCGTGAATCAGCCCCAGCATTTT. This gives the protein CASSYYRKGGVNQPQHF.

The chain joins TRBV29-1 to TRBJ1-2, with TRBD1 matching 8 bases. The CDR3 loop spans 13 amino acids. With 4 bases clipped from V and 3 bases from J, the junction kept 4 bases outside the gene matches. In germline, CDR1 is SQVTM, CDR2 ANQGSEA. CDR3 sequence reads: CSVGTGFDYGYTF. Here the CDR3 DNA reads TGCAGCGTTGGGACAGGGTTCGACTATGGCTACACCTTC.

The chain's CDR3 is CASSQDLSTEAFF. The CDR3 DNA reads TGTGCCAGCAGCCAAGATCTAAGCACTGAAGCTTTCTTT. This chain links TRBV14 with TRBJ1-1; D not resolved. The CDR3 length is 13 residues. V was pared by 0 bases and J by 4 bases, with 6 bases between. Germline V CDR1 and CDR2: SGHDN, FVKESK.

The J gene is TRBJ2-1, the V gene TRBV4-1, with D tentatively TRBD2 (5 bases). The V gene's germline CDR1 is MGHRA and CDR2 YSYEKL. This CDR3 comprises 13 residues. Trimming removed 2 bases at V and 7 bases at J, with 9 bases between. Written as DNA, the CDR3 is TGCGCCAGCAGCCAACCACTAGGAAATGAGCAGTTCTTC. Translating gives CASSQPLGNEQFF.

The CDR3 sequence is CASSPLLRSDGYTF. Here the CDR3 DNA reads TGTGCCAGCAGTCCTCTACTGAGGTCTGATGGCTACACCTTC. V usage is TRBV2 and J usage is TRBJ1-2; D unresolved. The V end lost 5 bases, the J end lost 6 bases, and 16 bases lay between the germline ends. Germline V gives CDR1 SNHLY, CDR2 FYNNEI. The CDR3 runs to 14 residues.

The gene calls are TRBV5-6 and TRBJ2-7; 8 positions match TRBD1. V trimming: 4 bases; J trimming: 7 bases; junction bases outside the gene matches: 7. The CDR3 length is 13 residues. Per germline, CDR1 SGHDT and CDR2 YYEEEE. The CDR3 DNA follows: TGTGCCAGCAGCGGGGGGACAGGTTGGGAGCAGTACTTC. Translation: CASSGGTGWEQYF.

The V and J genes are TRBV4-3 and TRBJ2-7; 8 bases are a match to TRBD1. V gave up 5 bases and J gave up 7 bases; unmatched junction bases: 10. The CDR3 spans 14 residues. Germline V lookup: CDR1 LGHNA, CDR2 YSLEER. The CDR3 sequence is CASSTQGAVGEQYF. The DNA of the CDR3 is TGCGCCAGCAGCACCCAGGGGGCGGTCGGAGAGCAGTACTTC.